Below, one T cell receptor (beta chain) is given with its context. Germline trimming cut 4 bases from V and 4 bases from J; bases unmatched to any gene: 6. This CDR3 has 15 residues. Germline-derived CDR1 and CDR2 are MNHNY and SVGAGI (reference sequence). The data are from a study of blood T cell repertoires in COVID-19. Study processing details: Amplifying reference gene primers gave estimates of nucleated cell counts. Some clones are missing from TCRdb's copy, which holds only in-frame ones; the method was immunoSEQ multiplex PCR. The D gene and trimming were derived from the DNA, and the V and J assignments and clone size from that table. The repertoire holds tens of thousands of clones, with approximately 86% as singletons.

The TCR originated in a woman at least 80 years old with acute or convalescent COVID-19. This chain joins TRBV6-6 and TRBJ2-5, with TRBD2 matching 10 bases. The sample consisted of peripheral blood. Here the CDR3 reads CASSSRSGGIETQYF. The CDR3 DNA follows: TGTGCCAGCAGTTCACGTAGCGGGGGGATAGAGACCCAGTACTTC.